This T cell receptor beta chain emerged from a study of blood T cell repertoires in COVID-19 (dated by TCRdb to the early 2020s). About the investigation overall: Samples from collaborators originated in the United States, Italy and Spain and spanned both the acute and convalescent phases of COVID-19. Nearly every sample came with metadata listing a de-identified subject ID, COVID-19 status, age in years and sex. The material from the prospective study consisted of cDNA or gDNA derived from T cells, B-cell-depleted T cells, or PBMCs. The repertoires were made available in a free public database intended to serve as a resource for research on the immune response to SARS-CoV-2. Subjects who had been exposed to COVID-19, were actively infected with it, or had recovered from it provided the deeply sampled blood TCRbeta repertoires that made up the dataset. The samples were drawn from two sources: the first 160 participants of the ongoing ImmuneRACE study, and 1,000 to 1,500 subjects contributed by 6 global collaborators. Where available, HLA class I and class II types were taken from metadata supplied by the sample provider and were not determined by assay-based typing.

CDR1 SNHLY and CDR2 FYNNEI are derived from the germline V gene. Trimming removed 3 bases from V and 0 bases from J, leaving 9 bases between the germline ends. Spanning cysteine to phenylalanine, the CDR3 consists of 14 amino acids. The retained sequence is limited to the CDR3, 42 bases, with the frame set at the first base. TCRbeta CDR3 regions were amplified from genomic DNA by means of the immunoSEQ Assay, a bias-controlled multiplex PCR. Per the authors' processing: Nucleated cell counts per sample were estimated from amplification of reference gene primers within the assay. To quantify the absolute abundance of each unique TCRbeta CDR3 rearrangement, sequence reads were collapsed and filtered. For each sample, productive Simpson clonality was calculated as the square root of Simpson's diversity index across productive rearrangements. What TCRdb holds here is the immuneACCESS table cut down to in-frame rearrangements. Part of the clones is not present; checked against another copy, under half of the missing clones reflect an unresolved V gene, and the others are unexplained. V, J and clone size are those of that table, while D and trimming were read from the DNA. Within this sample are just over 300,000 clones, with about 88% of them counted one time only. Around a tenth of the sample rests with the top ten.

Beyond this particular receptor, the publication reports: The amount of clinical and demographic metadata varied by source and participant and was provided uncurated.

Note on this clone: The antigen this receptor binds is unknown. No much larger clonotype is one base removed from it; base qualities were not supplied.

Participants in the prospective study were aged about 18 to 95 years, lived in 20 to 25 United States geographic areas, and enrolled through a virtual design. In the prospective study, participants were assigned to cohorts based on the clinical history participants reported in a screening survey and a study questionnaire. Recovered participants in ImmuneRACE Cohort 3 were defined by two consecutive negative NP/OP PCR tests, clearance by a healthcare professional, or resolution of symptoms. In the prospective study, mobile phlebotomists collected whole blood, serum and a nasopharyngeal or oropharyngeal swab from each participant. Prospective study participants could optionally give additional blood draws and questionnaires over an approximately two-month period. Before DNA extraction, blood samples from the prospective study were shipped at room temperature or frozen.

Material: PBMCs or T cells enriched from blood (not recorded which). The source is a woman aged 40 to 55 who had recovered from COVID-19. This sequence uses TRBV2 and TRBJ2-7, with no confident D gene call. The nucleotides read TGTGCCAGCAGTGACAGGTTGAGCTCCTACGAGCAGTACTTC. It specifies CASSDRLSSYEQYF.